These 25 T cell receptor beta chains originate from one sample sequenced in a study of T-cell reconstitution after alpha-beta-depleted transplantation in children. A library of TCRbeta sequences, prepared with unique molecular identifiers, was generated. From the PCR reads, TCRdb called clonotypes with MiXCR, one entry per CDR3 protein. The repertoire holds about 400,000 distinct CDR3 sequences, with around 16% as singletons. The source was PBMCs, mostly from graft donor cells, collected 360 days after TCRalphabeta/CD19-depleted stem cell transplant. These receptors were obtained from a boy under three years old who had a stem cell transplant for Wiskott-Aldrich syndrome, so the T cells may come from the graft donor.

This clonotype came up many times. The J gene is TRBJ1-5, the V gene TRBV12-3 or TRBV12-4; perhaps TRBD1 as D (5 bases). This CDR3 has 16 amino acids. V was pared by 3 bases and J by 0 bases, with 12 bases between. The CDR3 protein is CASSFWGFDSNQPQHF. CDR3 DNA: TGTGCCAGCAGTTTTTGGGGGTTCGATAGCAATCAGCCCCAGCATTTT.

The V gene is TRBV4-1, the J gene TRBJ2-2; 10 positions match TRBD1. Germline CDR1 reads MGHRA; CDR2 reads YSYEKL. The CDR3 runs to 16 residues. V shed 2 bases and J 8 bases; nucleotides not matched to a gene: 8. The CDR3 DNA reads as TGCGCCAGCAGCCAACCGGGACAGGGGAAAGTTGGGGAGCTGTTTTTT. The encoded protein is CASSQPGQGKVGELFF.

This clonotype appeared many times. This chain links TRBV12-3 or TRBV12-4 with TRBJ1-1; TRBD1 might be the D (6 bases). The CDR3 covers 14 residues. Trimming removed 5 bases from V and 2 bases from J, with 12 bases in between. The CDR3 loop reads CASSPGTLNTEAFF. The CDR3 DNA is TGTGCCAGCAGTCCCGGGACACTTAACACTGAAGCTTTCTTT.

This clonotype was counted only a few times. The rearrangement links TRBV5-1 to TRBJ2-3; 11 nucleotides align to TRBD2. The CDR3 contains 15 residues. The V and J ends lost 4 bases and 3 bases, in that order; junction bases with no gene match: 4. The germline V gene has CDR1 SGHRS and CDR2 YFSETQ. The CDR3 loop reads CASSGSGGATDTQYF. DNA for the CDR3: TGCGCCAGCAGCGGTAGCGGGGGGGCAACAGATACGCAGTATTTT. The whole variable domain, remainder taken from reference TRBV5-1 and TRBJ2-3, is KAGVTQTPRYLIKTRGQQVTLSCSPISGHRSVSWYQQTPGQGLQFLFEYFSETQRNKGNFPGRFSGRQFSNSRSEMNVSTLELGDSALYLCASSGSGGATDTQYFGPGTRLTVL.

This clonotype was found once. V and J are TRBV21-1 and TRBJ1-5. TRBV21-1 is flagged as a pseudogene. This CDR3 region has 13 residues. The CDR3 DNA follows: TGTGCCAGCAGCAAATTGTCTCGCCAGCCCCAGCATTTT. This codes for CASSKLSRQPQHF.

This clonotype was seen a few times. The chain uses TRBV12-3 or TRBV12-4 and TRBJ2-1, with D unclear. The CDR3 has 11 amino acids. The germline V and J ends were trimmed by 2 bases and 8 bases, with 4 bases remaining between them. The CDR3 DNA reads as TGTGCCAGCAGTTTATATGATGAGCAGTTCTTC. It yields the protein CASSLYDEQFF.

This clonotype was seen only a few times. This chain links TRBV7-6 with TRBJ1-4; TRBD1 aligns across 9 bases. CDR3 length: 15 amino acids. The germline gives CDR1 SGHVS, CDR2 FNYEAQ. With V trimmed by 5 bases and J by 8 bases, 9 bases remained unmatched. This chain's CDR3 is CASSAYRGREEKLFF. The CDR3 DNA reads TGTGCCAGCAGCGCATACAGGGGGCGGGAGGAAAAACTGTTTTTT. Variable domain in full (rest from reference TRBV7-6 and TRBJ1-4): GAGVSQSPRYKVTKRGQDVALRCDPISGHVSLYWYRQALGQGPEFLTYFNYEAQQDKSGLPNDRFSAERPEGSISTLTIQRTEQRDSAMYRCASSAYRGREEKLFFGSGTQLSVL.

This clonotype came up many times. This sequence joins TRBV5-1 and TRBJ2-5, with 8 bases aligning to TRBD1. Germline V gene lookup returns CDR1 SGHRS and CDR2 YFSETQ. The CDR3 runs to 15 residues. The V segment lost 0 bases and the J segment 2 bases; nucleotides outside the gene matches: 3. The CDR3 here is CASSLAGTGQETQYF. CDR3 nucleotide sequence: TGCGCCAGCAGCTTGGCCGGGACAGGACAAGAGACCCAGTACTTC.

The chain joins TRBV5-1 to TRBJ2-7, with D possibly called TRBD1 or TRBD2 (5 bases each). Trimming cost V 4 bases and J 0 bases, with 20 bases left between them. CDR1 and CDR2 from the germline V gene are SGHRS and YFSETQ. CDR3 length: 17 amino acids. As DNA, the CDR3 is TGCGCCAGCAGCCAGGGTGGGACGTTCCTTAGCTCCTACGAGCAGTACTTC. This gives the protein CASSQGGTFLSSYEQYF.

The chain combines TRBV10-1 with TRBJ2-7, with 8 nucleotides matching TRBD2. Germline CDR1 and CDR2: WNHNN and SYGVQD (reference sequence). Trimming at V came to 6 bases and at J to 6 bases, leaving 7 bases not matched to a gene. The length of the CDR3 is 13 residues. This CDR3 reads CASSPGLAAEQYF. In DNA form, the CDR3 reads TGCGCCAGCAGCCCAGGACTAGCCGCCGAGCAGTACTTC.

This clonotype has only a few counts. CDR3 coding DNA: TGTGCCACCAGCAGGACCCAGGGCAGTATTTCCTACGAGCAGTACTTC. As protein: CATSRTQGSISYEQYF. V gene TRBV15 combines with J gene TRBJ2-7, with D tentatively TRBD1 (5 bases). CDR1 and CDR2 (germline): LNHNV, YYDKDF (reference sequence). The CDR3 spans 16 residues. V gave up 3 bases and J gave up 1 base, with 16 bases separating them.

This clonotype was found a few times. The CDR3 region is CSAKVAGLIAKNIQYF. The CDR3, as DNA: TGCAGTGCTAAGGTGGCGGGACTGATAGCCAAAAACATTCAGTACTTC. The V gene is TRBV20-1, the J gene TRBJ2-4, with a weak D call TRBD2 (6 bases). Looked up from germline, CDR1 is DFQATT and CDR2 is SNEGSKA (reference sequence). Trimming stripped 4 bases from V and 0 bases from J, with 16 bases between. This CDR3 is 16 amino acids long.

A few counts support this clonotype. J is TRBJ2-3 and V is TRBV11-1, with TRBD2 identical over 15 bases. The CDR3 runs to 18 residues. Germline V gives CDR1 SGHAT, CDR2 FQDESV (reference sequence). Trimming cost V 5 bases and J 5 bases; bases outside gene matches: 11. CDR3 protein: CASSARGLAGGPRDTQYF. The CDR3 nucleotides are TGTGCCAGCAGCGCCCGTGGACTAGCGGGAGGGCCGAGAGATACGCAGTATTTT.

This clonotype was picked up a small number of times. The CDR3 loop reads CASSLARGHNEQFF. The CDR3 DNA reads TGTGCCAGCAGTTTAGCTAGAGGACACAATGAGCAGTTCTTC. The rearrangement links TRBV12-3 or TRBV12-4 to TRBJ2-1; D is undetermined. Trimming left V 0 bases short and J 5 bases short, with 8 bases between. The CDR3 is 14 amino acids.

The rearrangement uses TRBV5-4 and TRBJ2-7; maybe TRBD1 (6 bases). The length of the CDR3 is 14 residues. Deletions cut 5 bases from V and 2 bases from J, with 14 bases between. CDR1 and CDR2 from the germline V gene are SGHNT and YYREEE (reference sequence). The CDR3 coding sequence is TGTGCCAGCAGTAATGGGACATTTGCCTACGAGCAGTACTTC. Protein: CASSNGTFAYEQYF.

This CDR3 is CASSLEIYGYTF. The CDR3 DNA reads as TGTGCCAGCAGTTTAGAGATCTATGGCTACACCTTC. This chain uses TRBV12-3 or TRBV12-4 with TRBJ1-2, with D unresolved. V shed 1 base and J shed 4 bases, with 4 bases lying between them. CDR3 length: 12 amino acids.

This clonotype turned up a few times. Here the CDR3 reads CASAKTGGHWETQYF. The DNA of the CDR3 is TGTGCCAGCGCAAAGACAGGGGGTCATTGGGAGACCCAGTACTTC. The chain combines TRBV27 with TRBJ2-5, with 9 bases matching TRBD1. Germline loops: CDR1 MNHEY, CDR2 SMNVEV (reference sequence). CDR3 length equals 15 residues. With 8 bases clipped from V and 5 bases from J, the junction kept 12 bases outside the gene matches.

This clonotype has just a few counts. The chain recombines TRBV25-1 with TRBJ2-7; a weak D match, TRBD2 (7 bases). The CDR3 runs to 14 residues. Trimming shortened V by 6 bases and J by 4 bases, and 16 bases separated the two germline ends. Per the germline V gene, CDR1 is MGHDK and CDR2 is SYGVNS. This CDR3 is CASRGAGVMYEQYF. The DNA for the CDR3 is TGTGCCAGCAGGGGGGCGGGAGTTATGTACGAGCAGTACTTC.

CDR3 in amino acids: CASSYREGSYEQYF. CDR3 nucleotide sequence: TGTGCCAGCAGCTATCGAGAGGGGTCCTACGAGCAGTACTTC. The chain uses TRBV13 and TRBJ2-7; D may correspond to TRBD1 or TRBD2 (5 bases each). Germline V gene data show CDR1 as PRHDT and CDR2 as FYEKMQ (reference sequence). The CDR3 is 14 residues long. Trimming cost V 4 bases and J 1 base, with 11 bases left between them. The full variable domain, its missing parts supplied by reference TRBV13 and TRBJ2-7, is AAGVIQSPRHLIKEKRETATLKCYPIPRHDTVYWYQQGPGQDPQFLISFYEKMQSDKGSIPDRFSAQQFSDYHSELNMSSLELGDSALYFCASSYREGSYEQYFGPGTRLTVT.

The rearrangement links TRBV6-1 to TRBJ2-3, with TRBD2 matching 10 bases. With 6 bases clipped from V and 4 bases from J, the junction kept 10 bases outside the gene matches. The germline gives CDR1 MNHNS, CDR2 SASEGT. The CDR3 loop spans 16 amino acids. CDR3: CASRLRAGGPSDTQYF. In DNA form, the CDR3 reads TGTGCCAGCAGACTTAGAGCGGGAGGGCCCTCAGATACGCAGTATTTT.

The chain employs TRBV20-1 and TRBJ2-1; 8 positions match TRBD2. In germline, CDR1 is DFQATT, CDR2 SNEGSKA (reference sequence). With V trimmed by 1 base and J by 5 bases, 7 bases remained unmatched. The CDR3 extends over 15 amino acids. The CDR3 region has the DNA TGCAGTGCTAGAGTGTACAGCGGGAGCCACAATGAGCAGTTCTTC. Protein sequence: CSARVYSGSHNEQFF.

This chain connects TRBV6-2 or TRBV6-3 to TRBJ2-3; the match to TRBD2 covers 10 bases. Germline lookup yields CDR1 MNHEY and CDR2 SVGEGT. This CDR3 comprises 15 residues. V trimming: 5 bases; J trimming: 6 bases; junction bases outside the gene matches: 8. The DNA of the CDR3 is TGTGCCAGCAGTGACCCTAGCGGGAGTTGGGATACGCAGTATTTT. As protein: CASSDPSGSWDTQYF.

This clonotype was counted between two and nine times. The V and J genes are TRBV12-3 or TRBV12-4 and TRBJ2-5; D remains unclear. Trimming left V 3 bases short and J 4 bases short, with 6 bases between. CDR3 size: 12 residues. The CDR3, as DNA: TGTGCCAGCAGTTTTTGGGGAGAGACCCAGTACTTC. It translates to CASSFWGETQYF.

The rearrangement uses TRBV25-1 and TRBJ2-3; TRBD2 is a possible D gene (6 bases). CDR3 length: 15 residues. Germline values: CDR1 MGHDK, CDR2 SYGVNS. The V and J ends lost 3 bases and 3 bases respectively, with 13 bases between them. As DNA, the CDR3 is TGTGCCAGCAGTGAGGGACTCCTGGTGACAGATACGCAGTATTTT. Amino acids: CASSEGLLVTDTQYF.

This clonotype was counted once. The V gene is TRBV12-3 or TRBV12-4, the J gene TRBJ2-1; 16 positions match TRBD2. J lost 14 bases, V lost 6 bases, and 16 bases had no gene match. There are 17 residues in the CDR3. CDR3 sequence (DNA): TGTGCCAGCAGAAGTCTTACCGGGACTAGCGGGGGGGCCGGCGAGTTCTTC. Its protein is CASRSLTGTSGGAGEFF.